The 20 T cell receptor beta chains below come from one sample, sequenced in a study of cytomegalovirus exposure and HLA in healthy donors. The primer mix had 60 Vbeta and 13 Jbeta primers. Here immunoSEQ multiplex PCR was the method, and the copy in TCRdb shows in-frame clones only, minus some. The table shows around 92,000 clones, with over 75% occurring only once. Sequencing was performed on PBMCs. The receptors come from a female donor in good health and CMV-seropositive.

The chain carries TRBV10-2 and TRBJ1-5; no clear D. V was pared by 3 bases and J by 3 bases, with 12 bases between. The V gene's germline CDR1 is WSHSY and CDR2 SAAADI. The CDR3 runs 15 residues. The CDR3 sequence: CASSDFGRYNQPQHF. CDR3 bases: TGCGCCAGCAGTGATTTTGGCAGATACAATCAGCCCCAGCATTTT.

In this sample, this clone turned up once. The gene calls are TRBV5-4 and TRBJ2-1; TRBD1 matches 9 bases. Germline V lookup: CDR1 SGHNT, CDR2 YYREEE (reference sequence). Trimming took 4 bases from V and 6 from J; bases not matched to a gene: 5. The length of the CDR3 is 14 residues. CDR3 residues: CASSEDRGSNEQFF. The CDR3 region has the DNA TGTGCCAGCAGCGAGGACAGGGGAAGCAATGAGCAGTTCTTC.

This chain links TRBV4-1 with TRBJ2-4; D is possibly TRBD1 (5 bases). Trimming took 1 base from V and 3 from J, leaving 19 bases between them. Germline V gene data show CDR1 as MGHRA and CDR2 as YSYEKL. The CDR3 spans 18 residues. CDR3 nucleotide sequence: TGCGCCAGCAGCCAAGGACTGGCGAAGGGGAACAGCAAAAACATTCAGTACTTC. As protein: CASSQGLAKGNSKNIQYF.

The chain carries TRBV15 and TRBJ2-1, with D possibly matching TRBD1 (6 bases). Between the trimmed V and J ends, which lost 8 bases and 5 bases, there was a span of 13 bases. The CDR3 has 13 residues. Germline values: CDR1 LNHNV, CDR2 YYDKDF (reference sequence). CDR3: CATAGRGNNEQFF. Written as DNA, the CDR3 is TGTGCCACCGCCGGCAGGGGCAACAATGAGCAGTTCTTC.

The J gene is TRBJ2-2, the V gene TRBV5-5; D is unclear. The CDR3 extends over 15 amino acids. The V gene's germline CDR1 is SGHKS and CDR2 YYEKEE (reference sequence). The V end was cut by 0 bases, the J end by 0 bases, with 6 bases between. The chain's CDR3 is CASSLAAANTGELFF. The CDR3 DNA sequence: TGTGCCAGCAGCTTGGCGGCGGCGAACACCGGGGAGCTGTTTTTT. Supplemented by reference TRBV5-5 and TRBJ2-2, the full variable domain reads DAGVTQSPTHLIKTRGQQVTLRCSPISGHKSVSWYQQVLGQGPQFIFQYYEKEERGRGNFPDRFSARQFPNYSSELNVNALLLGDSALYLCASSLAAANTGELFFGEGSRLTVL.

The chain recombines TRBV2 with TRBJ1-5; possibly TRBD1 for D (6 bases). The CDR3 totals 15 residues. The ends were cut back, 1 base at V and 2 bases at J, with 9 bases in the middle. Germline CDR1 is SNHLY and CDR2 is FYNNEI. The CDR3 bases are TGTGCCAGCAGTGAAGGAGGGGGTGGCAATCAGCCCCAGCATTTT. It translates to CASSEGGGGNQPQHF.

The chain employs TRBV28 and TRBJ1-4; D not resolved. Trimming removed 0 bases at V and 2 bases at J, with 10 bases between. This CDR3 contains 16 residues. Germline CDR1 reads MDHEN; CDR2 reads SYDVKM. Here the CDR3 reads CASSLWPRSTNEKLFF. Written as DNA, the CDR3 is TGTGCCAGCAGTTTATGGCCTCGGTCGACTAATGAAAAACTGTTTTTT.

The chain uses TRBV4-1 and TRBJ1-3; D is ambiguous. V was cut by 5 bases and J by 0 bases, with 8 bases left in between. There are 14 residues in the CDR3. From germline, CDR1 is MGHRA and CDR2 YSYEKL. CDR3 sequence (DNA): TGCGCCAGCAGCTTGCGGGCCTCTGGAAACACCATATATTTT. This sequence encodes CASSLRASGNTIYF.

The chain uses TRBV19 and TRBJ2-7; D is uncertain. V lost 1 base and J 2 bases, leaving 9 bases between the germline ends. This CDR3 contains 14 residues. Germline V CDR1 and CDR2: LNHDA, SQIVND (reference sequence). CDR3 residues: CASSIGVATYEQYF. The CDR3 DNA follows: TGTGCCAGTAGTATAGGAGTAGCAACCTACGAGCAGTACTTC.

The chain joins TRBV5-1 to TRBJ1-5, with D possibly TRBD1 on 6 matching bases. Trimming removed 1 base from V and 4 bases from J, with 9 bases in between. The CDR3 is 14 residues long. Germline CDR1 is SGHRS and CDR2 is YFSETQ. The CDR3 region has the DNA TGCGCCAGCAGCTTGTCCGACAGGAATCAGCCCCAGCATTTT. The encoded protein is CASSLSDRNQPQHF.

The gene calls are TRBV6-5 and TRBJ1-6, with D perhaps matching TRBD1 (5 bases). Trimming took 2 bases from V and 14 from J, leaving 16 bases between them. The germline V gene encodes CDR1 MNHEY and CDR2 SVGAGI. The CDR3 consists of 14 residues. The CDR3 protein is CASSYLDSSGALHF. CDR3 DNA: TGTGCCAGCAGTTACCTTGACAGCAGTGGAGCCCTCCACTTT.

Comments on this clone: The junction and the germline gene differ at one end; a read error may be behind it. J is TRBJ1-1 and V is TRBV4-1, with D tentatively TRBD1 (6 bases). CDR1 is MGHRA and CDR2 is YSYEKL in the germline V gene. CDR3 length: 16 amino acids. The CDR3 nucleotides read TGCGCCCGCAGCCAATCTAAGGCGGGGGGCGGGACTGAAGCTTTCTTT. Encoded protein: CARSQSKAGGGTEAFF.

V usage is TRBV5-1 and J usage is TRBJ2-1; D uncertain. The CDR3 is made up of 13 amino acids. Between the trimmed V and J ends, which lost 1 base and 5 bases, there was a span of 7 bases. Germline V CDR1 and CDR2: SGHRS, YFSETQ. CDR3 region: CASSLSGHNEQFF. The DNA for the CDR3 is TGCGCCAGCAGCTTGTCTGGGCACAATGAGCAGTTCTTC. Looking up the rest from reference TRBV5-1 and TRBJ2-1 gives the full variable domain: KAGVTQTPRYLIKTRGQQVTLSCSPISGHRSVSWYQQTPGQGLQFLFEYFSETQRNKGNFPGRFSGRQFSNSRSEMNVSTLELGDSALYLCASSLSGHNEQFFGPGTRLTVL.

CDR3 sequence (DNA): TGTGCCAGCAGCAACCAACGGAGTGGCTACACCTTC. It translates to CASSNQRSGYTF. This chain uses TRBV5-6 with TRBJ1-2; D unclear. Deletions cut 4 bases from V and 7 bases from J, with 11 bases between. Germline V gives CDR1 SGHDT, CDR2 YYEEEE. The CDR3 is made up of 12 amino acids.

This chain joins TRBV27 and TRBJ1-2; D possibly corresponds to TRBD1 (5 bases). Germline V gene data show CDR1 as MNHEY and CDR2 as SMNVEV (reference sequence). The V gene lost 3 bases and the J gene lost 8 bases, with 19 bases spanning the gap. The CDR3 has 15 amino acids. The CDR3, as DNA: TGTGCCAGCAGTTTCCGGGCCACCAATTCAGGGGGCTACACCTTC. It translates to CASSFRATNSGGYTF.

The V call is TRBV28, the J call TRBJ2-5, with 12 bases that match TRBD2. Germline V gives CDR1 MDHEN, CDR2 SYDVKM. There are 16 residues in the CDR3. The V segment lost 7 bases and the J segment 3 bases; nucleotides outside the gene matches: 9. CDR3 protein: CASTRLGLAGKETQYF. DNA for the CDR3: TGTGCCAGCACTCGCCTCGGACTAGCGGGAAAAGAGACCCAGTACTTC.

This sequence joins TRBV21-1 and TRBJ1-5. TRBV21-1 is tagged as a pseudogene. The CDR3 is 12 residues long. Written as DNA, the CDR3 is TGTGCCAGCAGCAAAGCTCGGCAGCCCCAGCATTTT. Translating it yields CASSKARQPQHF.

The rearrangement links TRBV18 to TRBJ2-7; 15 bases are a match to TRBD2. The CDR3 is made up of 18 amino acids. V lost 4 bases to trimming and J lost 0 bases; unmatched junction nucleotides: 7. Germline lookup yields CDR1 KGHSH and CDR2 LQKENI. CDR3 DNA: TGTGCCAGCTCACTTGGGACTAGCGGGGGGTCGAACTCCTACGAGCAGTACTTC. Its protein product is CASSLGTSGGSNSYEQYF.

This clone turned up a few times. The CDR3 protein is CASSLGLYGYEQYF. CDR3 in DNA: TGTGCCAGCAGTCTAGGACTCTACGGATACGAGCAGTACTTC. The gene calls are TRBV27 and TRBJ2-7, with a weak D call TRBD2 (5 bases). The CDR3 sequence is 14 residues long. Trimming shortened V by 5 bases and J by 4 bases, and 15 bases separated the two germline ends. Looked up from germline, CDR1 is MNHEY and CDR2 is SMNVEV (reference sequence).

This chain uses TRBV5-5 with TRBJ1-5, with D uncertain. In germline, CDR1 is SGHKS, CDR2 YYEKEE (reference sequence). Trimming took off 4 bases at V and 2 bases at J, with 13 bases between the two ends. This CDR3 is built from 15 residues. CDR3 sequence: CASSPFWAGNQPQHF. The CDR3 region has the DNA TGTGCCAGCAGCCCGTTTTGGGCCGGCAATCAGCCCCAGCATTTT.